A selection of T cell receptor beta chains follows, all from one sample in a study of blood T cell repertoires in COVID-19. Here immunoSEQ multiplex PCR was the method, and the copy in TCRdb shows in-frame clones only, minus some. The profile shows roughly 250,000 clones, around 83% of them singletons. Sequenced sample: peripheral blood. The receptors were gathered from a man in his forties or fifties with active or convalescent COVID-19. CDR3s include the opening cysteine and the closing phenylalanine or tryptophan. D genes are given only for firm matches. Only part of the rows carry a size: once, few, many, or a class if the clone is expanded.

size	D	V	J	DNA	CDR3
.	TRBD1	TRBV6-2/TRBV6-3	TRBJ2-2	TGTGCCAGCAGTTACACTACTTTGGACAGGGTTAACACCGGGGAGCTGTTTTTT	CASSYTTLDRVNTGELFF
.	.	TRBV24-1	TRBJ2-1	TGTGCCACCAGTGACCCAGAGAGCGGACGTTACAATGAGCAGTTCTTC	CATSDPESGRYNEQFF
.	TRBD1	TRBV5-1	TRBJ1-2	TGCGCCAGCAGCTTGGATGTGGGACAGGGGAACTATGGCTACACCTTC	CASSLDVGQGNYGYTF
.	.	TRBV6-5	TRBJ2-5	TGTGCCAGCCTCACAAGGGGGGGAGTAGAGACCCAGTACTTC	CASLTRGGVETQYF
.	.	TRBV7-9	TRBJ1-2	TGTGCCAGCAGCTTTTCGACAGCCAATGGCTACACCTTC	CASSFSTANGYTF
.	TRBD1	TRBV9	TRBJ1-1	TGTGCCAGCAGCATCAGTTGGTCGGGACAGGGGGCTGAAGCTTTCTTT	CASSISWSGQGAEAFF
.	.	TRBV19	TRBJ1-3	TGTGCCAGTAGTATGCGCGGGACTGGAAACACCATATATTTT	CASSMRGTGNTIYF
.	TRBD1	TRBV11-3	TRBJ1-5	TGTGCCAGCAGGTCCGGGACAGCTCTCTTTCAGCCCCAGCATTTT	CASRSGTALFQPQHF
.	.	TRBV7-9	TRBJ1-2	TGTGCCAGCACCCTCGACACCTCCCGCTACACCTTC	CASTLDTSRYTF
.	TRBD1	TRBV27	TRBJ2-7	TGTGCCAGCAGTCCCTCGGACAGGGCATGGGAGCAGTACTTC	CASSPSDRAWEQYF
.	.	TRBV27	TRBJ1-2	TGTGCCAGCAGGTCAGTCCGATCTGGCTACACCTTC	CASRSVRSGYTF
once	.	TRBV5-1	TRBJ1-3	TGCGCCAGCAGCTCCGGAAGGAGCTCTGGAAACACCATATATTTT	CASSSGRSSGNTIYF
.	.	TRBV4-1	TRBJ1-2	TGCGCCAGCAGCCAAGATCGGAGGACCGTCTATGGCTACACCTTC	CASSQDRRTVYGYTF
.	.	TRBV28	TRBJ1-5	TGTGCCAGCAGTGCGGGTTATCAGCCCCAGCATTTT	CASSAGYQPQHF
.	.	TRBV4-1	TRBJ2-2	TGCGCCAGCAGCCAAGAACGGCGACAGAACACCGGGGAGCTGTTTTTT	CASSQERRQNTGELFF
.	.	TRBV29-1	TRBJ1-3	TGCAGCGTTGAAGCTCGGCTTGTTACGGGCTCTGGAAACACCATATATTTT	CSVEARLVTGSGNTIYF
.	TRBD1	TRBV11-2	TRBJ2-3	TGTGCCAGCAGCTTAGTGCTGACAGGGGGTGTAGGCACAGATACGCAGTATTTT	CASSLVLTGGVGTDTQYF
.	.	TRBV5-1	TRBJ1-1	TGCGCCAGCAGCCGCGCGACAGAGTTCGGGAACACTGAAGCTTTCTTT	CASSRATEFGNTEAFF
.	.	TRBV19	TRBJ2-7	TGTGCCAGTCGCGGACAGAGCTACGAGCAGTACTTC	CASRGQSYEQYF
.	.	TRBV6-1	TRBJ2-7	TGTGCCAGCAGTGAAATGGCGGGCAGGCAGTACTTC	CASSEMAGRQYF
.	.	TRBV29-1	TRBJ1-1	TGCAGCGGTAGACCGGGTGGCACTGAAGCTTTCTTT	CSGRPGGTEAFF
.	TRBD1	TRBV5-1	TRBJ1-6	TGCGCCAGCAGCATCCAAGGACAGGGAGGTTTGGGGTCACCCCTCCACTTT	CASSIQGQGGLGSPLHF
.	TRBD1	TRBV6-2/TRBV6-3	TRBJ1-5	TGTGCCAGCAGCCTAGACAGGGAGGCCCAGCATTTT	CASSLDREAQHF
once	.	TRBV21-1	TRBJ2-5	TGTGCCAGCAGCAATAAATCGGGGGGTCATCCTATTGGCAGGGTCGGGGAGACCCAGTACTTC	CASSNKSGGHPIGRVGETQYF
few	.	TRBV7-9	TRBJ2-7	TGTGCCAGCAGCTTGGCGAGCGGCGAGCAGTACTTC	CASSLASGEQYF
.	TRBD1	TRBV6-5	TRBJ1-2	TGTGCCAGCAGTTACGTGGGACAGGGAGGCTACACCTTC	CASSYVGQGGYTF
.	.	TRBV11-3	TRBJ2-7	TGTGCCAGCAGCTTAGTTGGGATCGCAGGGGAGTACGAGCAGTACTTC	CASSLVGIAGEYEQYF
.	.	TRBV6-6	TRBJ1-5	TGTGCCAGCAGTTACCCGGAGGGCAATCAGCCCCAGCATTTT	CASSYPEGNQPQHF
.	TRBD2	TRBV7-9	TRBJ2-5	TGTGCCAGCAGCACTTCGGGACTAGCGACTACCCAGTACTTC	CASSTSGLATTQYF
.	TRBD1	TRBV12-3/TRBV12-4	TRBJ1-2	TGTGCCAGCAGACATGGACAGGGCCACGGCTACACCTTC	CASRHGQGHGYTF
.	TRBD1	TRBV7-6	TRBJ2-1	TGTGCCAGCAGCTTCACGATGGGACAGCTCAATGAGCAGTTCTTC	CASSFTMGQLNEQFF
.	.	TRBV30	TRBJ1-1	TGTGCCTGTAACAGGGCGTACACTGAAGCTTTCTTT	CACNRAYTEAFF
.	TRBD1	TRBV6-5	TRBJ2-7	TGTGCCAGCAGCACCGGGACAGGGGCCTACGAGCAGTACTTC	CASSTGTGAYEQYF
.	.	TRBV18	TRBJ1-3	TGTGCCAGCTCACCGAGAACAGGGAAGTCTGGAAACACCATATATTTT	CASSPRTGKSGNTIYF
.	.	TRBV6-5	TRBJ1-1	TGTGCCAGCAGTTACGGAGATACCGCCACAGGTGAAGCTTTCTTT	CASSYGDTATGEAFF
.	.	TRBV28	TRBJ1-2	TGTGCCAGCAGCACGACACAGAACTATGGCTACACCTTC	CASSTTQNYGYTF
few	TRBD2	TRBV5-5	TRBJ2-7	TGTGCCAGCAGCCTTATACAGCGGGACCACGAGCAGTACTTC	CASSLIQRDHEQYF
few	TRBD1	TRBV19	TRBJ1-5	TGTGCCAGTACCACGACAGGGGGGAGCCATCAGCCCCAGCATTTT	CASTTTGGSHQPQHF
.	.	TRBV3-1/TRBV3-2	TRBJ2-7	TGTGCCAGCATCTCAGGGGGCGGGAGCTCCTACGAGCAGTACTTC	CASISGGGSSYEQYF
.	.	TRBV28	TRBJ1-5	TGTGCCAGCAGTTTAGCGCGGCAGCCCCAGCATTTT	CASSLARQPQHF
.	.	TRBV18	TRBJ1-2	TGTGCCAGCTCACCCGGATGGGGGGGCGACTATGGCTACACCTTC	CASSPGWGGDYGYTF
.	.	TRBV5-1	TRBJ1-1	TGCGCCAGCAGCTTGAGGAGAGGGTCCACTGAAGCTTTCTTT	CASSLRRGSTEAFF
.	.	TRBV12-3/TRBV12-4	TRBJ1-3	TGTGCCAGCAGTTTAGGGGGGGACACCATATATTTT	CASSLGGDTIYF
.	TRBD1	TRBV30	TRBJ2-5	TGTGCCTGGAGTCCAGGGGGCGGCGAAACCCAGTACTTC	CAWSPGGGETQYF
.	TRBD2	TRBV11-3	TRBJ2-1	TGTGCCAGGCCCGTGAAGGGCGGGAGTGGCTACAATGAGCAGTTCTTC	CARPVKGGSGYNEQFF
.	TRBD1	TRBV28	TRBJ2-7	TGTGCCAGCATCCGACAGGGGGCAGTATACGGGCAGTACTTC	CASIRQGAVYGQYF
few	.	TRBV27	TRBJ1-2	TGTGCCAGCAGTATAGGGGTCAACTATGGCTACACCTTC	CASSIGVNYGYTF
.	.	TRBV11-3	TRBJ1-3	TGTGCCAGCAGCCGAAGGGGTGACGGCTCTGGAAACACCATATATTTT	CASSRRGDGSGNTIYF
once	TRBD1	TRBV18	TRBJ2-7	TGTGCCAGCTCACCGGCGACAGGGTCCTACGAGCAGTACTTC	CASSPATGSYEQYF
.	.	TRBV18	TRBJ2-3	TGTGCCAGCTCACCACCCTCTAGCGAGAGAGATACGCAGTATTTT	CASSPPSSERDTQYF
once	.	TRBV9	TRBJ1-1	TGTGCCAGCAGCGTAGAAGGGGTCAGCCTGGGGACTGAAGCTTTCTTT	CASSVEGVSLGTEAFF
.	TRBD1	TRBV3-1/TRBV3-2	TRBJ1-3	TGTGCCAGCAGCCGGGACAGGGGACTGACGACGCGAAACACCATATATTTT	CASSRDRGLTTRNTIYF
.	.	TRBV2	TRBJ2-5	TGTGCCAGCAGTCCCCGAGAGACCCAGTACTTC	CASSPRETQYF
.	TRBD2	TRBV6-5	TRBJ2-1	TGTGCCAGCAGTTACTCCCGCGGGGGTGAGCAGTTCTTC	CASSYSRGGEQFF
.	TRBD1	TRBV19	TRBJ1-4	TGTGCCAGTAGGGGGACAGCACTTAATGAAAAACTGTTTTTT	CASRGTALNEKLFF
.	TRBD1	TRBV7-6	TRBJ1-6	TGTGCCAGCAGCCCACGTTCGGGACAGGGGACTTCACCCCTCCACTTT	CASSPRSGQGTSPLHF
.	.	TRBV27	TRBJ2-5	TGTGCCAGCAAACCTGGGAGGGGGGGAGAGACCCAGTACTTC	CASKPGRGGETQYF
.	.	TRBV3-1/TRBV3-2	TRBJ2-2	TGTGCCACGTCGGGACAAGGAAACACCGGGGAGCTGTTTTTT	CATSGQGNTGELFF
.	.	TRBV11-3	TRBJ2-1	TGTGCCAGCAGCAAAACTAGTCGCCTTGCTGAGCAGTTCTTC	CASSKTSRLAEQFF